The 13 T cell receptor beta chains reported below all come from one sample, sequenced in a study of PD-L1 blockade in urothelial cancer. Method: immunoSEQ multiplex PCR; TCRdb's copy keeps in-frame clones and lacks some. The profile shows over 65,000 clones, 90% of them singletons. Time point indicated: pretreatment peripheral blood. Here the sequenced sample was PBMCs, taken around atezolizumab (anti-PD-L1) treatment. These receptors were collected from a man aged 70-80 years with urothelial cancer.

V gene TRBV2 combines with J gene TRBJ2-7; D is possibly TRBD1 (6 bases). The V gene lost 6 bases and the J gene lost 7 bases, with 16 bases spanning the gap. CDR1 SNHLY and CDR2 FYNNEI come from the germline V gene. The CDR3 sequence is 13 residues long. Written as DNA, the CDR3 is TGTGCCAGCAGCCCCCAGGTCCAGGGGGAGCAGTACTTC. Encoded protein: CASSPQVQGEQYF.

This chain uses TRBV9 with TRBJ2-3; 9 nucleotides line up with TRBD2. The J segment lost 4 bases and the V segment lost 4 bases, leaving 10 bases of the junction unmatched. CDR1 SGDLS and CDR2 YYNGEE come from the germline V gene. The CDR3 sequence is 16 residues long. The CDR3: CASSKRGVAGADTQYF. The CDR3 DNA sequence: TGTGCCAGCAGCAAACGAGGGGTAGCGGGAGCAGATACGCAGTATTTT.

The V gene is TRBV5-4, the J gene TRBJ2-1; the match to TRBD2 covers 7 bases. CDR3 length: 16 amino acids. With V trimmed by 2 bases and J by 6 bases, 11 bases remained unmatched. Germline CDR1 reads SGHNT; CDR2 reads YYREEE (reference sequence). The CDR3 region is CASSLMGGSGINEQFF. For the CDR3, the DNA is TGTGCCAGCAGCTTAATGGGCGGGAGCGGGATCAATGAGCAGTTCTTC.

This clone has only one observation. The V gene is TRBV19, the J gene TRBJ2-7; TRBD1 is a possible D gene (6 bases). CDR3 size: 15 residues. Trimming cost V 3 bases and J 5 bases, with 17 bases left between them. Per germline, CDR1 LNHDA and CDR2 SQIVND (reference sequence). The CDR3 DNA is TGTGCCAGTAGTATGGCACAGGGTCTGTGGCACGAGCAGTACTTC. It is translated as CASSMAQGLWHEQYF.

The V gene is TRBV27, the J gene TRBJ2-7, with 7 bases identical to TRBD2. This CDR3 contains 15 residues. J was trimmed by 4 bases and V by 0 bases; bases with no gene match: 6. Germline V lookup: CDR1 MNHEY, CDR2 SMNVEV (reference sequence). CDR3 region: CASSLSWLAAYEQYF. In DNA, the CDR3 is TGTGCCAGCAGTTTATCGTGGCTAGCGGCGTACGAGCAGTACTTC.

The chain is built from TRBV7-8 and TRBJ2-1; D not resolved. Germline V CDR1 and CDR2: SGHVS, FQNEAQ. Deletions cut 5 bases from V and 6 bases from J, with 17 bases between. This CDR3 is 15 amino acids long. The CDR3 sequence: CASSTRIVQPNEQFF. CDR3 in DNA: TGTGCCAGCAGCACCCGAATAGTACAGCCCAATGAGCAGTTCTTC. The whole variable domain, filled in from reference TRBV7-8 and TRBJ2-1, reads GAGVSQSPRYKVAKRGQDVALRCDPISGHVSLFWYQQALGQGPEFLTYFQNEAQLDKSGLPSDRFFAERPEGSVSTLKIQRTQQEDSAVYLCASSTRIVQPNEQFFGPGTRLTVL.

A single count supports this clone. This chain uses TRBV4-2 with TRBJ2-1; 8 bases agree with TRBD2. Germline assignment: CDR1 LGHNA and CDR2 YNFKEQ. The CDR3 totals 17 residues. Trimming cost V 0 bases and J 11 bases; bases outside gene matches: 15. CDR3 protein: CASSQDRGGRGEGKQFF. CDR3 bases: TGTGCCAGCAGCCAAGATCGGGGGGGGAGGGGGGAAGGAAAGCAGTTCTTC.

V usage is TRBV7-2 and J usage is TRBJ2-7; 11 bases map to TRBD2. V lost 1 base to trimming and J lost 6 bases; unmatched junction nucleotides: 5. The CDR3 has 15 residues. Germline V gene sequence: CDR1 SGHTA, CDR2 FQGNSA. The CDR3 loop reads CASSLVSGRASEQYF. CDR3 nucleotide sequence: TGTGCCAGCAGCTTAGTTAGCGGGAGGGCGTCCGAGCAGTACTTC.

This sequence joins TRBV7-2 and TRBJ2-7, with 9 positions matching TRBD1. The CDR3 is 13 amino acids. The ends lost 5 bases at V and 6 bases at J; junction bases unmatched: 5. Germline V gene data show CDR1 as SGHTA and CDR2 as FQGNSA. The CDR3 nucleotides are TGTGCCAGCAGCCCGGGGACAGGGCGCGAGCAGTACTTC. Residues: CASSPGTGREQYF.

The chain combines TRBV28 with TRBJ1-1; 7 bases agree with TRBD1. Germline V gives CDR1 MDHEN, CDR2 SYDVKM. This CDR3 spans 16 amino acids. Trimming at V came to 6 bases and at J to 0 bases, leaving 10 bases not matched to a gene. In nucleotides, the CDR3 is TGTGCCAGCAGGGAGACAGGGAGGACCTTGAACACTGAAGCTTTCTTT. Protein sequence: CASRETGRTLNTEAFF.

The chain is built from TRBV15 and TRBJ2-6; 9 bases align to TRBD1. CDR1 is LNHNV and CDR2 is YYDKDF in the germline V gene (reference sequence). Unmatched junction bases numbered 6, after V lost 3 bases and J lost 0 bases. This CDR3 region has 18 residues. CDR3 bases: TGTGCCACCAGCAGCCCCCGGACAGGGGTCTCTGGGGCCAACGTCCTGACTTTC. Encoded protein: CATSSPRTGVSGANVLTF. The variable domain in full, completed from reference TRBV15 and TRBJ2-6, reads DAMVIQNPRYQVTQFGKPVTLSCSQTLNHNVMYWYQQKSSQAPKLLFHYYDKDFNNEADTPDNFQSRRPNTSFCFLDIRSPGLGDTAMYLCATSSPRTGVSGANVLTFGAGSRLTVL.

The chain carries TRBV20-1 and TRBJ1-2; D not resolved. Germline-derived CDR1 and CDR2 are DFQATT and SNEGSKA (reference sequence). The CDR3 runs to 11 residues. V lost 5 bases and J 8 bases, leaving 12 bases between the germline ends. Here the CDR3 reads CSAAVALGYTF. The CDR3 bases are TGCAGTGCTGCGGTGGCCCTAGGCTACACCTTC.

V and J are TRBV28 and TRBJ2-1; 8 nucleotides match TRBD2. This CDR3 has 11 residues. Germline loops: CDR1 MDHEN, CDR2 SYDVKM. J lost 7 bases, V lost 8 bases, and 1 base had no gene match. This chain's CDR3 is CASLAGNEQFF. CDR3 DNA sequence: TGTGCCAGCTTAGCGGGAAATGAGCAGTTCTTC.